Listed below are T cell receptor beta chains from one sample, sequenced in a study of T cells after yellow fever vaccination. TCRdb recomputed calls from the 5' RACE reads with MiXCR, one row per CDR3 protein. The sample includes some 350,000 distinct CDR3 sequences, 4.1% of them seen just once. This specimen was PBMCs, taken 5 days after the yellow fever booster vaccination. The receptors derive from a man between 18 and 35 years old who received the YFV17D yellow fever vaccine. The CDR3 runs from the conserved cysteine through the conserved F or W. The D gene is left open where the match is weak. Size tells how often a clone was seen (once, few, many) or the class of an expanded clone, and some rows leave it out.

CDR3nt,CDR3aa,j_gene,v_gene,abundance,d_gene
TGTGCCAGCAGCTTGACTAGCGGGGCGGGCTACGAGCAGTACTTC,CASSLTSGAGYEQYF,TRBJ2-7,TRBV5-4,few,TRBD2
TGTGCCAGCAGCCCAGGCCCCGGGACAGGGCTCAATGAGCAGTTCTTC,CASSPGPGTGLNEQFF,TRBJ2-1,TRBV11-2,many,TRBD1
TGTGCCAGCAGCTTACTAGGACTAGCGGGGGCCGCGGTCACAGATACGCAGTATTTT,CASSLLGLAGAAVTDTQYF,TRBJ2-3,TRBV7-2,many,TRBD2
TGTGCCACCAGCAGAGAATGGCGGCAGGGAGGCTACGAGCAGTACTTC,CATSREWRQGGYEQYF,TRBJ2-7,TRBV15,few,.
TGTGCCAGCAGCCCGAGTCCTCGACCTAACTATGGCTACACCTTC,CASSPSPRPNYGYTF,TRBJ1-2,TRBV12-3/TRBV12-4,.,.
TGTGCCAGCAGCCCCATTACTGGTTCTAGCACAGATACGCAGTATTTT,CASSPITGSSTDTQYF,TRBJ2-3,TRBV7-6,.,.
TGCAGCGTTGAGGGGCCTGGAGAGACCCAGTACTTC,CSVEGPGETQYF,TRBJ2-5,TRBV29-1,.,.
TGTGCCAGCAGTTTCGGGGACAGGCCTAGCAATCAGCCCCAGCATTTT,CASSFGDRPSNQPQHF,TRBJ1-5,TRBV12-3/TRBV12-4,.,TRBD1
TGCGCCAGCAGCCCCGGCGGCAACTACAATGAGCAGTTCTTC,CASSPGGNYNEQFF,TRBJ2-1,TRBV5-1,few,.
TGTGCCAGCAGCTTGATGAGCTACGAGCAGTACTTC,CASSLMSYEQYF,TRBJ2-7,TRBV12-3/TRBV12-4,.,.
TGCGCCAGCAGGCGCTCGACAGGGAGCTACGAGCAGTACTTC,CASRRSTGSYEQYF,TRBJ2-7,TRBV5-1,few,TRBD1
TGTGCCAGCAGAGTAGGGAACCCTTTGGATTCACCCCTCCACTTT,CASRVGNPLDSPLHF,TRBJ1-6,TRBV7-8,many,.
TGTGCCATCAAGAGCTTCGACAGGGGGCATGAGACCCAGTACTTC,CAIKSFDRGHETQYF,TRBJ2-5,TRBV10-3,many,TRBD1
TGTGCCAGCAGTGACTCCAGCTCTGGGGCCAACGTCCTGACTTTC,CASSDSSSGANVLTF,TRBJ2-6,TRBV6-4,many,.
TGCGCCAGCAGCCAACGTCCGGGACTAGGGGGCACAGATACGCAGTATTTT,CASSQRPGLGGTDTQYF,TRBJ2-3,TRBV4-3,few,TRBD2
TGTGCCAGCAGCAAACCTGTGGACTATGGCTACACCTTC,CASSKPVDYGYTF,TRBJ1-2,TRBV7-2,few,.
TGTGCCAGCAGCTACCTCTCGGGGGGGAACTATGGCTACACCTTC,CASSYLSGGNYGYTF,TRBJ1-2,TRBV7-9,.,.
TGCAGTGCAACCTCTAGTGAGGAGACCCAGTACTTC,CSATSSEETQYF,TRBJ2-5,TRBV20-1,few,.
TGTGCCAGCAGCTTAGGACAGGAGAGGTCACCCCTCCACTTT,CASSLGQERSPLHF,TRBJ1-6,TRBV7-6,.,.
TGTGCCAGCAAGGGAGTGGTCAGCGAGCAGTACTTC,CASKGVVSEQYF,TRBJ2-7,TRBV2,few,.
TGTGCCAGCAGCGGCTACAGGGCCCACTATGGCTACACCTTC,CASSGYRAHYGYTF,TRBJ1-2,TRBV7-9,few,.
TGTGCCAGCAGCGAAGGACTAGCGGGGGCCTCAGATACGCAGTATTTT,CASSEGLAGASDTQYF,TRBJ2-3,TRBV11-1,many,TRBD2
TGTGCCACCTCAGCCCGGACGGGCACTGAAGCTTTCTTT,CATSARTGTEAFF,TRBJ1-1,TRBV24-1,many,.
TGCGCCAGCAAGGACGCCTTATTCTCTGGAAACACCATATATTTT,CASKDALFSGNTIYF,TRBJ1-3,TRBV5-1,few,.
TGTGCCAGCAGCTTGGAGGGAAGCACTGAGCAGTTCTTC,CASSLEGSTEQFF,TRBJ2-1,TRBV5-5,.,.
TGTGCCAGCAGCTCCATTGAAACCTACGAGCAGTACTTC,CASSSIETYEQYF,TRBJ2-7,TRBV7-9,many,.
TGTGCCAGCAGCCGGGGGAGGGGATGGGTGCCTTTCTTT,CASSRGRGWVPFF,TRBJ1-1,TRBV11-3,.,.
TGTGCCAGCACTTTTACCGGGGGAGAGACCCAGTACTTC,CASTFTGGETQYF,TRBJ2-5,TRBV5-4,.,.
TGTGCCAGCAGCCATCCTAGCGGGGGGGAGGATGAGCAGTTCTTC,CASSHPSGGEDEQFF,TRBJ2-1,TRBV14,few,TRBD2
TGTGCCAGCAGCCAAGATCCGATGACTCTTTTACTCAATTCACCCCTCCACTTT,CASSQDPMTLLLNSPLHF,TRBJ1-6,TRBV4-2,few,.
TGTGCCAGTAGTATTTTCGCTCGCCCCCAGCATTTT,CASSIFARPQHF,TRBJ1-5,TRBV19,.,.
TGCGCCAGCAGCTGGACTAGCGGGGGAATAGATACGCAGTATTTT,CASSWTSGGIDTQYF,TRBJ2-3,TRBV5-1,few,TRBD2
TGCGCCAGCAGCCGCGGGACAGGGAACACAGATACGCAGTATTTT,CASSRGTGNTDTQYF,TRBJ2-3,TRBV5-1,many,TRBD1
TGTGCCAGTAGCCAGGGCGCGGATACGCAGTATTTT,CASSQGADTQYF,TRBJ2-3,TRBV4-1,many,.
TGTGCCACCGGAGGGGGTGCGGTGACCTACGAGCAGTACTTC,CATGGGAVTYEQYF,TRBJ2-7,TRBV10-3,.,.
TGCGCCAGCAGGCACCGGGACTACACGAATGAAAAACTGTTTTTT,CASRHRDYTNEKLFF,TRBJ1-4,TRBV5-1,few,.
TGTGCCAGCAGAAGCCCAGGGGTCAATGAGCAGTTCTTC,CASRSPGVNEQFF,TRBJ2-1,TRBV6-5,few,.
TGCAGTGCTAAACACATGAACACTGAAGCTTTCTTT,CSAKHMNTEAFF,TRBJ1-1,TRBV20-1,many,.
TGTGCCAGCAGCTCGCTAGCGGGCCCAGACGAGCAGTACTTC,CASSSLAGPDEQYF,TRBJ2-7,TRBV11-2,few,TRBD2
TGCGCCAGCAGCCAAGATCTTGGGGGCGGCAATGAGCAGTTCTTC,CASSQDLGGGNEQFF,TRBJ2-1,TRBV4-3,.,.
TGCAGTGCAGGGGACAGGGGGAAGTCCTACAATGAGCAGTTCTTC,CSAGDRGKSYNEQFF,TRBJ2-1,TRBV20-1,.,TRBD1
TGTGCCAGCAGCTTACTTACTAATGAAAAACTGTTTTTT,CASSLLTNEKLFF,TRBJ1-4,TRBV7-9,many,.
TGTGCCAGCAGTTTCCTCGGCGGAGACCTCCAAGAGACCCAGTACTTC,CASSFLGGDLQETQYF,TRBJ2-5,TRBV28,few,.
TGTGCCAGCCCAAAGTCGCGGGGAGACTACGAGCAGTACTTC,CASPKSRGDYEQYF,TRBJ2-7,TRBV19,few,.
TGTGCCAGCAGGGTACTAGCGGGGGGTCAAGAGACCCAGTACTTC,CASRVLAGGQETQYF,TRBJ2-5,TRBV7-2,.,TRBD2
TGCGCCAGCAGCTTGGAAGGCAGGAATGAAGCTTTCTTT,CASSLEGRNEAFF,TRBJ1-1,TRBV5-1,few,.